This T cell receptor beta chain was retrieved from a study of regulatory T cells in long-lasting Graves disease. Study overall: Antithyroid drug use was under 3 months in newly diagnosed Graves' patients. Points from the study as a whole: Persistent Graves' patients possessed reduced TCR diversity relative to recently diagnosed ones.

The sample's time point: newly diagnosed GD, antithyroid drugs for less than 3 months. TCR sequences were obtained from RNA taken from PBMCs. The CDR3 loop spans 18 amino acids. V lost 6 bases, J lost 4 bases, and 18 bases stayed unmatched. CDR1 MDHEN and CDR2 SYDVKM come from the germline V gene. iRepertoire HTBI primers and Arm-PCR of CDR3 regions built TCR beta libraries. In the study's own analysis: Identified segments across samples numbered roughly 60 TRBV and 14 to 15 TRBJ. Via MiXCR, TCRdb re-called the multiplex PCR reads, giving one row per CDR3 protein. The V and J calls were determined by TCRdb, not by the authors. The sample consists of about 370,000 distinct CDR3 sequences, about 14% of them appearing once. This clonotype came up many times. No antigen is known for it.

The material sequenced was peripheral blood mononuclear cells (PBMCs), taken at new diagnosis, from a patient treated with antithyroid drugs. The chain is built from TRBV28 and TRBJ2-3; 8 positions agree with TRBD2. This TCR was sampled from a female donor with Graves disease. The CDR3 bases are TGTGCCAGCAGCTCAGCTGGGAACGGGAGGGCCCTCGCAGATACGCAGTATTTT. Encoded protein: CASSSAGNGRALADTQYF.